This T cell receptor (beta chain) was sequenced for a study of blood T cell repertoires in COVID-19. Study background: PBMCs, B-cell-depleted T cells, or T cells were the source of the cDNA or gDNA that made up the material.

Germline V lookup: CDR1 MDHEN, CDR2 SYDVKM. The length of the CDR3 is 14 residues. The ends lost 6 bases at V and 7 bases at J; junction bases unmatched: 7. The method was immunoSEQ multiplex PCR; TCRdb's version includes in-frame clones alone and lacks a portion of them. Of 150,000 to 200,000 clones detected, more than 75% appear once; the ten largest clones hold 4% to 5.5%. The clonotype comes from a human donor in a cohort sampled during active COVID-19. Specimen: peripheral blood. The chain combines TRBV28 with TRBJ2-1; 9 nucleotides line up with TRBD2. CDR3 residues: CASSRRTSENEQFF. The CDR3 region has the DNA TGTGCCAGCAGCCGTCGGACTAGCGAGAATGAGCAGTTCTTC. Together with reference TRBV28 and TRBJ2-1, the CDR3 gives the full variable domain: DVKVTQSSRYLVKRTGEKVFLECVQDMDHENMFWYRQDPGLGLRLIYFSYDVKMKEKGDIPEGYSVSREKKERFSLILESASTNQTSMYLCASSRRTSENEQFFGPGTRLTVL.